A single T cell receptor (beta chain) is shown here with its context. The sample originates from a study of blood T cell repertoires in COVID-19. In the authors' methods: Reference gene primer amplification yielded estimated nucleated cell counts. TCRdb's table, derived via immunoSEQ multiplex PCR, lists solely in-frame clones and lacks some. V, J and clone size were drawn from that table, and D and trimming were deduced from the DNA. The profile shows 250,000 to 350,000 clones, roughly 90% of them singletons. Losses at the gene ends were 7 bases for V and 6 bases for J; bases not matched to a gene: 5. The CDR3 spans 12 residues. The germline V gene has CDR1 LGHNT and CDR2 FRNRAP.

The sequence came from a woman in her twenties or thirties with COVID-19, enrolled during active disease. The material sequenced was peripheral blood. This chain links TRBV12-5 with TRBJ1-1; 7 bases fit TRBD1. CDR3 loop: CASAQGIAEAFF. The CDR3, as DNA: TGTGCTAGTGCACAGGGGATCGCTGAAGCTTTCTTT.